Below, 29 T cell receptor beta chains from the same sample are listed, as sequenced in a study of cytomegalovirus exposure and HLA in healthy donors. Researchers ran the PCR with 60 Vbeta and 13 Jbeta primers. Clones were read by immunoSEQ multiplex PCR, and TCRdb kept only the in-frame ones, dropping some. The sample carries roughly 27,000 clones, 50% to 75% recorded once. Sequencing was performed on PBMCs. Receptor source: a male donor in good health and CMV-seropositive.

This clone was picked up a small number of times. The chain joins TRBV9 to TRBJ1-1; unclear D gene. Germline V gene data show CDR1 as SGDLS and CDR2 as YYNGEE. The CDR3 is made up of 12 amino acids. V was pared by 4 bases and J by 3 bases, with 7 bases between. CDR3 nucleotide sequence: TGTGCCAGCAGCCCTCTCGACACTGAAGCTTTCTTT. Protein: CASSPLDTEAFF.

Turning to this clone: A read error may explain this, as a much larger clone is one base away. This chain connects TRBV6-1 to TRBJ2-1; D is ambiguous. Germline V gives CDR1 MNHNS, CDR2 SASEGT. Trimming took 2 bases from V and 4 from J, leaving 12 bases between them. The CDR3 covers 15 residues. The CDR3 DNA is TGTGCCAGCAGTGAAAGAATAGCCGATTACAATGAGCAGTTCTTC. It is translated as CASSERIADYNEQFF.

V is TRBV2 and J is TRBJ1-2, with no clear D. The CDR3 totals 12 residues. Trimming took off 2 bases at V and 8 bases at J, with 9 bases between the two ends. The V gene's germline CDR1 is SNHLY and CDR2 FYNNEI. CDR3 loop: CASSEHRGGYTF. DNA of the CDR3: TGTGCCAGCAGTGAACACCGGGGAGGCTACACCTTC.

V gene TRBV7-9 combines with J gene TRBJ1-2, with TRBD1 identical over 8 bases. V shed 4 bases, J shed 4 bases, and the junction held 8 bases outside the gene matches. Germline CDR1 SEHNR, CDR2 FQNEAQ (reference sequence). This CDR3 is built from 15 residues. Written as DNA, the CDR3 is TGTGCCAGCAGCTCTGAGGGGGGGACAGGCTATGGCTACACCTTC. Translating gives CASSSEGGTGYGYTF.

This clone has a handful of counts. V is TRBV28 and J is TRBJ2-4; TRBD1 aligns across 7 bases. V gave up 6 bases and J gave up 0 bases; unmatched junction bases: 11. Germline V gives CDR1 MDHEN, CDR2 SYDVKM. This CDR3 has 17 amino acids. In DNA form, the CDR3 reads TGTGCCAGCAGGAAACGATTACAGGGGTTAGCCAAAAACATTCAGTACTTC. It specifies CASRKRLQGLAKNIQYF.

The chain couples TRBV5-6 to TRBJ2-5; unclear D gene. CDR3 length equals 16 residues. Looked up from germline, CDR1 is SGHDT and CDR2 is YYEEEE. V lost 0 bases to trimming and J lost 2 bases, with 14 bases between them. CDR3 amino acids: CASSLVGHARQETQYF. The CDR3 coding sequence is TGTGCCAGCAGCTTGGTGGGCCATGCGCGTCAAGAGACCCAGTACTTC.

This clone was seen only once. The chain combines TRBV6-5 with TRBJ2-7; D ambiguous. The germline gives CDR1 MNHEY, CDR2 SVGAGI. CDR3 length: 14 residues. V was cut by 5 bases and J by 4 bases, with 15 bases left in between. CDR3 sequence reads: CASSVYDDGYEQYF. The CDR3 DNA reads TGTGCCAGCAGTGTTTATGACGACGGGTACGAGCAGTACTTC.

The chain combines TRBV2 with TRBJ1-2; D perhaps matches TRBD1 (6 bases). This CDR3 is 11 amino acids long. The germline V gene has CDR1 SNHLY and CDR2 FYNNEI. The V and J ends lost 11 bases and 2 bases respectively, with 9 bases between them. For the CDR3, the DNA is TGTGCCGCACAGGGAAACTATGGCTACACCTTC. It specifies CAAQGNYGYTF.

The V gene is TRBV4-1, the J gene TRBJ1-5, with 10 bases fitting TRBD1. This CDR3 comprises 17 residues. The germline V gene encodes CDR1 MGHRA and CDR2 YSYEKL. V shed 0 bases and J 8 bases; nucleotides not matched to a gene: 10. The CDR3 coding sequence is TGCGCCAGCAGCCAAGATCCGTGGGGGACAGGGGATGAGCCCCAGCATTTT. Translated, it gives CASSQDPWGTGDEPQHF.

The chain has TRBV9 and TRBJ1-1; D gene unclear. Between the trimmed V and J ends, which lost 3 bases and 7 bases, there was a span of 7 bases. This CDR3 spans 11 amino acids. Per germline, CDR1 SGDLS and CDR2 YYNGEE. CDR3 in amino acids: CASSAHSEAFF. CDR3 nucleotide sequence: TGTGCCAGCAGCGCCCACAGTGAAGCTTTCTTT.

The rearrangement uses TRBV7-2 and TRBJ1-1; D may be TRBD1 (6 bases). The CDR3 length is 13 residues. With 5 bases removed from V and 5 bases from J, the gap between germline ends came to 12 bases. The V gene's germline CDR1 is SGHTA and CDR2 FQGNSA. The CDR3 DNA reads TGTGCCAGCAGCATCGACAGGTTTACTGAAGCTTTCTTT. Translated, it gives CASSIDRFTEAFF.

The rearrangement uses TRBV6-5 and TRBJ1-4, with D maybe TRBD1 (6 bases). This CDR3 has 16 amino acids. Germline V gene data show CDR1 as MNHEY and CDR2 as SVGAGI. Trimming stripped 0 bases from V and 10 bases from J, with 18 bases between. The CDR3 here is CASSYSTDRLERKLFF. The CDR3 region has the DNA TGTGCCAGCAGTTACTCGACCGACAGGTTGGAGCGAAAACTGTTTTTT.

This chain uses TRBV9 with TRBJ2-5, with a weak D call TRBD1 (6 bases). The germline CDR1 and CDR2 sequences are SGDLS and YYNGEE. V gave up 1 base and J gave up 1 base, with 11 bases separating them. The CDR3 has 15 amino acids. The CDR3 here is CASSVSQGTQETQYF. CDR3 in DNA: TGTGCCAGCAGCGTATCCCAGGGGACCCAAGAGACCCAGTACTTC.

This clone is medium-sized. The rearrangement uses TRBV2 and TRBJ1-2; D not resolved. V gave up 4 bases and J gave up 8 bases, with 11 bases separating them. This CDR3 spans 12 amino acids. In germline, CDR1 is SNHLY, CDR2 FYNNEI. For the CDR3, the DNA is TGTGCCAGCAGTGGGCAGATGGTAGGCTACACCTTC. This gives the protein CASSGQMVGYTF.

The chain combines TRBV20-1 with TRBJ2-5; D not resolved. Germline assignment: CDR1 DFQATT and CDR2 SNEGSKA (reference sequence). V lost 6 bases to trimming and J lost 3 bases, with 5 bases between them. The CDR3 has 10 amino acids. In nucleotides, the CDR3 is TGCAGTGCCGTTGAAGAGACCCAGTACTTC. Translated: CSAVEETQYF.

V is TRBV15 and J is TRBJ2-7; D call uncertain. Germline CDR1 and CDR2: LNHNV and YYDKDF (reference sequence). This CDR3 has 15 amino acids. With 0 bases removed from V and 2 bases from J, the gap between germline ends came to 11 bases. The CDR3 region has the DNA TGTGCCACCAGCAGAGAGGCAGTCCCCCCCTACGAGCAGTACTTC. Encoded protein: CATSREAVPPYEQYF.

The V gene is TRBV18, the J gene TRBJ2-3; D not resolved. The CDR3 totals 15 residues. V was shortened by 6 bases and J by 2 bases, with 15 bases between the two germline ends. Germline V lookup: CDR1 KGHSH, CDR2 LQKENI. CDR3 amino acids: CASSQYEENTDTQYF. The CDR3 bases are TGTGCCAGCTCGCAATACGAGGAGAACACAGATACGCAGTATTTT.

This clone appeared a few times. The gene calls are TRBV6-1 and TRBJ1-4; TRBD1 aligns across 7 bases. Germline CDR1 reads MNHNS; CDR2 reads SASEGT. With 5 bases clipped from V and 10 bases from J, the junction kept 7 bases outside the gene matches. The CDR3 sequence is 13 residues long. CDR3 residues: CASSQLGQLKLFF. DNA of the CDR3: TGTGCCAGCAGTCAGCTGGGACAGCTAAAACTGTTTTTT.

The V gene is TRBV15, the J gene TRBJ1-6; no clear D gene. V was trimmed by 8 bases and J by 8 bases, leaving 10 bases between them. The germline V gene has CDR1 LNHNV and CDR2 YYDKDF (reference sequence). The CDR3 has 12 residues. The CDR3 loop is CATHIPDSPLHF. The CDR3 DNA sequence: TGTGCCACCCACATCCCCGATTCACCCCTCCACTTT. Full variable domain (outside the CDR3, taken from reference TRBV15 and TRBJ1-6): DAMVIQNPRYQVTQFGKPVTLSCSQTLNHNVMYWYQQKSSQAPKLLFHYYDKDFNNEADTPDNFQSRRPNTSFCFLDIRSPGLGDTAMYLCATHIPDSPLHFGNGTRLTVT.

CDR3 amino acids: CASIPGDFRGFGYTF. DNA for the CDR3: TGTGCCAGCATCCCAGGGGATTTCAGGGGTTTTGGCTACACCTTC. This rearrangement joins TRBV28 to TRBJ1-2; TRBD1 might be the D (6 bases). Trimming took off 7 bases at V and 7 bases at J, with 22 bases between the two ends. The CDR3 contains 15 residues. Germline V gives CDR1 MDHEN, CDR2 SYDVKM.

CDR3: CASSPEGQGTEAFF. The CDR3 DNA sequence: TGTGCCAGCAGCCCCGAGGGACAGGGGACTGAAGCTTTCTTT. The rearrangement links TRBV7-6 to TRBJ1-1; 10 bases line up with TRBD1. This CDR3 region has 14 residues. Germline-derived CDR1 and CDR2 are SGHVS and FNYEAQ. The trim removed 5 bases at V and 5 bases at J, leaving 5 bases unmatched.

V usage is TRBV15 and J usage is TRBJ2-6; D gene uncertain. This CDR3 has 16 amino acids. Germline CDR1 and CDR2: LNHNV and YYDKDF (reference sequence). The V and J ends lost 5 bases and 0 bases respectively, with 11 bases between them. For the CDR3, the DNA is TGTGCCACCAGCCCTCCTGGTAGCTCTGGGGCCAACGTCCTGACTTTC. Its protein is CATSPPGSSGANVLTF.

The chain employs TRBV18 and TRBJ1-6, with D unresolved. The CDR3 is made up of 15 amino acids. CDR1 KGHSH and CDR2 LQKENI come from the germline V gene. Trimming pared 0 bases from V and 7 bases from J, leaving 10 bases between. The CDR3 DNA reads TGTGCCAGCTCACCACCGGAAAGCGCGAATTCACCCCTCCACTTT. Its translation: CASSPPESANSPLHF. The variable domain in full, with the rest retrieved from reference TRBV18 and TRBJ1-6, is NAGVMQNPRHLVRRRGQEARLRCSPMKGHSHVYWYRQLPEEGLKFMVYLQKENIIDESGMPKERFSAEFPKEGPSILRIQQVVRGDSAAYFCASSPPESANSPLHFGNGTRLTVT.

The table lists this clone with a count of one. This chain uses TRBV2 with TRBJ1-1; the D gene is possibly TRBD1 (5 bases). The germline gives CDR1 SNHLY, CDR2 FYNNEI. The ends were cut back, 11 bases at V and 10 bases at J, with 23 bases in the middle. The CDR3 contains 13 residues. CDR3 in amino acids: CASHSSSQGTAFF. The CDR3 coding sequence is TGTGCCTCCCACTCCTCCTCTCAGGGTACAGCTTTCTTT.

The chain couples TRBV13 to TRBJ1-4, with D possibly matching TRBD1 (6 bases). CDR1 is PRHDT, CDR2 FYEKMQ, per germline (reference sequence). V was cut by 2 bases and J by 4 bases, with 11 bases left in between. The CDR3 extends over 15 amino acids. The CDR3 loop is CASSLHGQRNEKLFF. CDR3 nucleotide sequence: TGTGCCAGCAGCTTACATGGACAGCGTAATGAAAAACTGTTTTTT.

V and J are TRBV27 and TRBJ1-2; 7 bases line up with TRBD1. Germline CDR1 and CDR2: MNHEY and SMNVEV (reference sequence). V was pared by 5 bases and J by 4 bases, with 7 bases of the junction left unmatched. The CDR3 covers 14 residues. CDR3 sequence: CASSIGQVGYGYTF. In DNA form, the CDR3 reads TGTGCCAGCAGTATAGGACAGGTCGGCTATGGCTACACCTTC.

There are a few counts of this clone. The chain couples TRBV6-5 to TRBJ1-5; 10 bases are a match to TRBD1. V lost 5 bases to trimming and J lost 5 bases; unmatched junction nucleotides: 6. The germline CDR1 and CDR2 sequences are MNHEY and SVGAGI. The CDR3 consists of 15 residues. The CDR3 spells CASSQRTGGDQPQHF. The DNA for the CDR3 is TGTGCCAGCAGTCAGAGGACAGGGGGAGATCAGCCCCAGCATTTT.

The chain links TRBV6-1 to TRBJ2-1, with 11 bases identical to TRBD2. J gave up 5 bases and V 4 bases, and 4 bases lay outside the gene matches. Germline V gene lookup returns CDR1 MNHNS and CDR2 SASEGT. CDR3 size: 15 residues. The DNA of the CDR3 is TGTGCCAGCAGTGCAGGGACTAGCGGACACAATGAGCAGTTCTTC. Its translation is CASSAGTSGHNEQFF.

The chain has TRBV2 and TRBJ2-6; tentatively, D is TRBD1 (5 bases). CDR1 is SNHLY and CDR2 is FYNNEI in the germline V gene. This CDR3 contains 15 residues. Trimming cost V 6 bases and J 2 bases, with 11 bases left between them. CDR3 in amino acids: CASRDTGPGANVLTF. The CDR3 DNA is TGTGCCAGCAGGGACACTGGGCCTGGGGCCAACGTCCTGACTTTC.